Listed here is a single T cell receptor (beta chain). This receptor's antigen is unknown. The record has no base qualities; no much larger clone is one base away. The label giving this sample's time point can be read as: baseline before first vaccination. The vaccinee samples were drawn from two UK trials, COV001 and COV002, one of which was a single-blind randomized controlled phase 2/3 trial testing AZD1222 (ChAdOx1 nCoV-19) in healthy adults. Trial participant PBMC samples were collected at day 0 and day 28 after the second dose for TCRbeta chain sequencing. This specimen belongs to a study of T cell responses to AZD1222 COVID-19 vaccine (dated by TCRdb to about 2021). In terms of the full investigation: Because spike-specific TCR depth and breadth did not differ between the two schedules, AZD1222 recipients who got a second dose at roughly 4 weeks were pooled with those who got a second dose at roughly 12 weeks. Trial participants were enrolled by age into 18-55, 56-69 and 70-plus year subgroups, with approximately 150, 30 and 60 TCR-sequenced participants respectively. A total of more than 230 trial participants underwent TCR sequencing, of whom some 200 had received two doses of AZD1222 and around 25 had received two doses of the MenACWY control vaccine.

Deletion took 5 bases off V and 0 bases off J, with a span of 17 bases between the germline ends. In the germline V gene, CDR1 corresponds to SGHAT and CDR2 to FQNNGV. The CDR3, cysteine through phenylalanine, is 17 amino acids long. Left in the record is the CDR3 DNA by itself, 51 bases read in frame from the first base. Summary of the overall study and its limitations: Most participants were white British and females outnumbered males, and the authors suggested that clonal diversity may have been underestimated. Spike-specific TCR breadth and depth rose significantly after two AZD1222 doses compared with day 0 and with MenACWY recipients. The 56-69-year group was small, and its depth increase did not reach significance, likely because of low power. Nearly half of unique spike-specific TCRs reportedly recognized epitopes outside regions mutated in the B.1.351 and B.1.1.7 variants. Conclusions about previously exposed vaccinees are limited because only five to seven AZD1222 recipients were SARS-CoV-2 seropositive at baseline. Because no day 14 peak-response samples were available, the repertoires could be characterized only after the peak T cell response. The whole spike protein was spanned by vaccine-associated CD4 TCRs, and dominant responses were seen in regions 160-218 and 743-854.

The CDR3 regions of human TCRbeta chains were analyzed by immunosequencing. As for how the authors treated the data: TCRs in the repertoires were matched against a reference library of SARS-CoV-2-specific TCRs that had been generated with the MIRA antigen-specificity platform. Breadth was defined as the fraction of unique TCRs that were SARS-CoV-2-associated. Depth was defined as the fraction of total T cells that were SARS-CoV-2-associated. Using the MIRA data, each spike-specific TCR was assigned both to the spike region to which the TCR was reactive and to a CD4 or CD8 class. Log10-transformed breadth and depth values were compared by one-way ANOVA with Sidak's multiple comparisons tests. Entries here come from immuneACCESS through TCRdb and include only in-frame sequences with V and J called. Some clones fail to appear in such tables; in the studies checked, an unresolved V gene covers under half of the shortfall, and the cause of the remainder is unknown. D and trimming come from the DNA, and the V and J calls and clone size come from that table. The sample profile shows a few hundred thousand clones; more than 80% of them were found once. The ten largest clones add up to roughly 0.51% of the sample.

The V gene is TRBV11-2 and the J gene is TRBJ2-1, and perhaps TRBD2 as D gene, on 6 matching bases. The sequencing here drew on peripheral blood, taken on day 0 of AZD1222 vaccination. The TCR was taken from an adult in good health. The CDR3 amino acid sequence is: CASSGYRDGSSYNEQFF. The DNA sequence follows: TGTGCCAGCAGCGGTTACCGGGACGGGAGCTCCTACAATGAGCAGTTCTTC.